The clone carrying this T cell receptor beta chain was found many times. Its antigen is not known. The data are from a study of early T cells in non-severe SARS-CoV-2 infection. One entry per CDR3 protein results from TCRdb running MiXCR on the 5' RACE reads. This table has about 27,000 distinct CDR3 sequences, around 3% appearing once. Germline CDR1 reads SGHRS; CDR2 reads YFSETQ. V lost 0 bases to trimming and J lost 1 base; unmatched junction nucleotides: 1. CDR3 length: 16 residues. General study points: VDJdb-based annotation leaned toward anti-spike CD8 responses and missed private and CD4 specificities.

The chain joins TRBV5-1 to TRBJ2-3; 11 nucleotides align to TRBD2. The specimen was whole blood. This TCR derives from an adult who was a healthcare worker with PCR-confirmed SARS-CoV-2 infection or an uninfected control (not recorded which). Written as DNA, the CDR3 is TGCGCCAGCAGCTTGGGACTAGCGGGGCGCACAGATACGCAGTATTTT. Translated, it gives CASSLGLAGRTDTQYF. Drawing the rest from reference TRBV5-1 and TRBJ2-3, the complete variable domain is KAGVTQTPRYLIKTRGQQVTLSCSPISGHRSVSWYQQTPGQGLQFLFEYFSETQRNKGNFPGRFSGRQFSNSRSEMNVSTLELGDSALYLCASSLGLAGRTDTQYFGPGTRLTVL.